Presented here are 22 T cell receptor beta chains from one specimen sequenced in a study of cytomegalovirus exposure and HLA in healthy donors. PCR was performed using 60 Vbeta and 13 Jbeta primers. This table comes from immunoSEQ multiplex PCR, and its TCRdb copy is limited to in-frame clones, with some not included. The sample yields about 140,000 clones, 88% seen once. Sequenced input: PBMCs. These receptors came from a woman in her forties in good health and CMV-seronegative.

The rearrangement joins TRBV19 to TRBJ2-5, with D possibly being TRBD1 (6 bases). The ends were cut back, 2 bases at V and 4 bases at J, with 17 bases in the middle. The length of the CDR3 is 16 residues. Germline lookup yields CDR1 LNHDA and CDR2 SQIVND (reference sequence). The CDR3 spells CASSIRTTGIGETQYF. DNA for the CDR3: TGTGCCAGTAGTATAAGGACAACAGGGATCGGAGAGACCCAGTACTTC.

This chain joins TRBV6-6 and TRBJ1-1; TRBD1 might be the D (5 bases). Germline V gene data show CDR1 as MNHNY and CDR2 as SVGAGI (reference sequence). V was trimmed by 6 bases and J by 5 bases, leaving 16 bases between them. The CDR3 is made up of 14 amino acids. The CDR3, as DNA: TGTGCCAGCAGCCTCAGGGTGGGAAGGACTGAAGCTTTCTTT. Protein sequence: CASSLRVGRTEAFF.

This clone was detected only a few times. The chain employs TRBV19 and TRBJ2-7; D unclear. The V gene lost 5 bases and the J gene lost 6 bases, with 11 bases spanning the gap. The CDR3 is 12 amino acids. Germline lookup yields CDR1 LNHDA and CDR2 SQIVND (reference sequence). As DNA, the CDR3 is TGTGCCAGTAGTTTCTGGCGCGGCGAGCAGTACTTC. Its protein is CASSFWRGEQYF.

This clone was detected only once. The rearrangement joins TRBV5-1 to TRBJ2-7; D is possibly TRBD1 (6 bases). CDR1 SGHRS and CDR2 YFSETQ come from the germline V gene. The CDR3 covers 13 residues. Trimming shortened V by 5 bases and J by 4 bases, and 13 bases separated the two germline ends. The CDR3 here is CASSLSTGYEQYF. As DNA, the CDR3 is TGCGCCAGCAGTTTATCAACAGGGTACGAGCAGTACTTC.

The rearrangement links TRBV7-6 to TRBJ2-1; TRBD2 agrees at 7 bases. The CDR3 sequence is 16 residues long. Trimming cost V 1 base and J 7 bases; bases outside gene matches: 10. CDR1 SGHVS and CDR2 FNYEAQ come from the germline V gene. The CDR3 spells CASSLGMASGVNEQFF. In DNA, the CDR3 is TGTGCCAGCAGCTTAGGGATGGCTAGCGGAGTGAATGAGCAGTTCTTC.

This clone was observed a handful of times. The CDR3 sequence: CASTPDSSYEQYF. Here the CDR3 DNA reads TGTGCCAGTACCCCCGACAGCTCCTACGAGCAGTACTTC. The V and J genes are TRBV28 and TRBJ2-7, with D possibly matching TRBD1 (5 bases). The CDR3 is 13 amino acids. The germline gives CDR1 MDHEN, CDR2 SYDVKM. V shed 9 bases and J shed 0 bases, with 12 bases lying between them.

The CDR3 here is CASSQGSGSTTYEQYF. CDR3 DNA: TGCGCCAGCAGTCAAGGGAGCGGGAGCACCACCTACGAGCAGTACTTC. V is TRBV23-1 and J is TRBJ2-7, with 8 positions matching TRBD2. TRBV23-1 is noted as an ORF with a role that remains uncertain. The CDR3 has 16 amino acids. V lost 2 bases, J lost 2 bases, and 8 bases stayed unmatched.

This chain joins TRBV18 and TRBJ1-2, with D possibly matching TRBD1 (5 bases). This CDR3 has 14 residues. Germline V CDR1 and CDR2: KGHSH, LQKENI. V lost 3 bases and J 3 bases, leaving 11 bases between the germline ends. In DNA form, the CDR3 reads TGTGCCAGCTCACCGAGTGCGGGGGACTATGGCTACACCTTC. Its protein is CASSPSAGDYGYTF. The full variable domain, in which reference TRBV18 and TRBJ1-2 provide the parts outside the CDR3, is NAGVMQNPRHLVRRRGQEARLRCSPMKGHSHVYWYRQLPEEGLKFMVYLQKENIIDESGMPKERFSAEFPKEGPSILRIQQVVRGDSAAYFCASSPSAGDYGYTFGSGTRLTVV.

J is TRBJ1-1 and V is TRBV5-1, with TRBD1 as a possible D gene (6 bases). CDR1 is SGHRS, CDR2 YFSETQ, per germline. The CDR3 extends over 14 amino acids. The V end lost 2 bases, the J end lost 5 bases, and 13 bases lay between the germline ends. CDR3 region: CASSFTGYDTEAFF. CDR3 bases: TGCGCCAGCAGCTTTACAGGGTACGATACTGAAGCTTTCTTT.

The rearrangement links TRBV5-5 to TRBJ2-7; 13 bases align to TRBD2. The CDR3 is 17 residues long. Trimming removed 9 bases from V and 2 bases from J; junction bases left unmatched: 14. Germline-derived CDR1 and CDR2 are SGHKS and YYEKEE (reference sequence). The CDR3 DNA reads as TGTGCCACCCGCTCAGGACTAGCGGGAGAAGGGACCTACGAGCAGTACTTC. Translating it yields CATRSGLAGEGTYEQYF.

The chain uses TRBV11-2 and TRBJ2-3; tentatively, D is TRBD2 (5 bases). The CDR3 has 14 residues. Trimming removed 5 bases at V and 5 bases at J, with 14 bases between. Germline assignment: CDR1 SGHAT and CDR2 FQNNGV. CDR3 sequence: CASSPRPRGDTQYF. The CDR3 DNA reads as TGTGCCAGCAGCCCCCGGCCCCGGGGAGATACGCAGTATTTT.

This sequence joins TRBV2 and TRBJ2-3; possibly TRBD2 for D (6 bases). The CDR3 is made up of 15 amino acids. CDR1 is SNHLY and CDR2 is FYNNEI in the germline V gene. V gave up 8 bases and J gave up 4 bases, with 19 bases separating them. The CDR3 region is CASGSLATFADTQYF. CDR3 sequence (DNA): TGTGCCAGCGGTTCACTAGCAACCTTTGCAGATACGCAGTATTTT.

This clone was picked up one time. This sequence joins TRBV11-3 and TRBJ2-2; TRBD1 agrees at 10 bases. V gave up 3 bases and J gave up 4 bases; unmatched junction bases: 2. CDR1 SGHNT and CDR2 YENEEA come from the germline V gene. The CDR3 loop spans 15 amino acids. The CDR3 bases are TGTGCCAGCAGCTTGAGGACAGGGGGCACCGGGGAGCTGTTTTTT. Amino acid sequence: CASSLRTGGTGELFF.

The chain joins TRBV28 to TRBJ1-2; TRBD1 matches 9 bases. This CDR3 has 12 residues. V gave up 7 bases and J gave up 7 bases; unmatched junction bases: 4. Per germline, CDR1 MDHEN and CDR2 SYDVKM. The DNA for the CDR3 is TGTGCCAGCACCTTACAGGGGGCTGGCTACACCTTC. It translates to CASTLQGAGYTF.

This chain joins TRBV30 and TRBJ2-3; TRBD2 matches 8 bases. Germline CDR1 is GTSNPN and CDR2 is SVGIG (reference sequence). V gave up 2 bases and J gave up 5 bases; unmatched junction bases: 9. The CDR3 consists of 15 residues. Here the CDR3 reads CAWSLTSGWGDTQYF. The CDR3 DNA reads TGTGCCTGGAGTCTAACTAGCGGTTGGGGAGATACGCAGTATTTT.

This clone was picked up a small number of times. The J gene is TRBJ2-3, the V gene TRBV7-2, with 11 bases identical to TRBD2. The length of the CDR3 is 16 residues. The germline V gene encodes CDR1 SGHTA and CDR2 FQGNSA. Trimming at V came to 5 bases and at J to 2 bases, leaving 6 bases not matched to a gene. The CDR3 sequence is CASSGPGLAVTDTQYF. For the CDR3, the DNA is TGTGCCAGCAGCGGCCCGGGACTAGCGGTCACAGATACGCAGTATTTT. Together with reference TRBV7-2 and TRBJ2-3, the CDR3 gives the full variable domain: GAGVSQSPSNKVTEKGKDVELRCDPISGHTALYWYRQSLGQGLEFLIYFQGNSAPDKSGLPSDRFSAERTGGSVSTLTIQRTQQEDSAVYLCASSGPGLAVTDTQYFGPGTRLTVL.

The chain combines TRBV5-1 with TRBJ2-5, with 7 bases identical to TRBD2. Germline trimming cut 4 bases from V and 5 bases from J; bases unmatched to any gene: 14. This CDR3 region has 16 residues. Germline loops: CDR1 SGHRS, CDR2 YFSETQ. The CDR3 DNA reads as TGCGCCAGCAGCCAGAGCGGGACCCCCCTATGGGAGACCCAGTACTTC. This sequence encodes CASSQSGTPLWETQYF.

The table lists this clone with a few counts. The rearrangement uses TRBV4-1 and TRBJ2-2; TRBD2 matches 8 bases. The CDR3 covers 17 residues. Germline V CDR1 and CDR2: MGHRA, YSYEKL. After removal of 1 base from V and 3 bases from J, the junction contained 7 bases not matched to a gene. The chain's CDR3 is CASSQVYGTSHTGELFF. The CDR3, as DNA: TGCGCCAGCAGCCAAGTGTATGGGACTAGTCACACCGGGGAGCTGTTTTTT.

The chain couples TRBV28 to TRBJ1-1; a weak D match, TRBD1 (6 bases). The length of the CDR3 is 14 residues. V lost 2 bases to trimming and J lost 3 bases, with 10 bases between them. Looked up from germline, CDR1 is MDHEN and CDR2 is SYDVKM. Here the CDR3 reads CASSLGGADTEAFF. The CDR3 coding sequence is TGTGCCAGCAGTTTAGGGGGCGCGGACACTGAAGCTTTCTTT.

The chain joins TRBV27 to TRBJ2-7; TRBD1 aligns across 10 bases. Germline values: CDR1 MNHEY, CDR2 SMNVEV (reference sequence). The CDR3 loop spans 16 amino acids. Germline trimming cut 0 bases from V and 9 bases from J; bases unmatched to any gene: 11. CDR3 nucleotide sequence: TGTGCCAGCAGTTTATCAGGGACAGGGGACCTTTGGGCGCAGTACTTC. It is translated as CASSLSGTGDLWAQYF.

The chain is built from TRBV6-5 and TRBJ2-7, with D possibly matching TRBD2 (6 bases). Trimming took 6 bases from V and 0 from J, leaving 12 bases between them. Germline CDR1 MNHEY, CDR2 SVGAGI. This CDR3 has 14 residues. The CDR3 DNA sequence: TGTGCCAGCAGCCCCCGGGGGACCTCCTACGAGCAGTACTTC. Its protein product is CASSPRGTSYEQYF.

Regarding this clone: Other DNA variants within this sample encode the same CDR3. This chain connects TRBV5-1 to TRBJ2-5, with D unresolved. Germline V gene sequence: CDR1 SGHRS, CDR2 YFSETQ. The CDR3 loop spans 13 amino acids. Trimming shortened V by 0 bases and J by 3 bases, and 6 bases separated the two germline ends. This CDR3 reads CASSLGTEETQYF. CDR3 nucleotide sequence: TGCGCCAGCAGCTTGGGTACAGAAGAGACCCAGTACTTC.